This T cell receptor (beta chain) was recorded in a study of blood T cell repertoires in COVID-19. In the study overall: PBMCs, B-cell-depleted T cells, or T cells were the source of the cDNA or gDNA that made up the material.

The data were produced by immunoSEQ multiplex PCR, yet TCRdb's version contains in-frame clones alone and is incomplete. This repertoire shows approximately 360,000 clones, about 90% found once; its top ten account for 0.95% to 1.5%. V lost 6 bases, J lost 1 base, and 9 bases stayed unmatched. The CDR3 totals 15 residues. Germline assignment: CDR1 MDHEN and CDR2 SYDVKM. This clonotype was obtained from a man aged 40-49 years with acute or convalescent COVID-19. Sequenced material: peripheral blood. This sequence joins TRBV28 and TRBJ2-7, with 7 bases fitting TRBD1. CDR3 in amino acids: CASSSPDRLSYEQYF. The CDR3 bases are TGTGCCAGCAGCTCTCCGGACAGGCTATCCTACGAGCAGTACTTC.